This is a list of T cell receptor beta chains from one sample in a study of cytomegalovirus exposure and HLA in healthy donors. TCRdb's table, derived via immunoSEQ multiplex PCR, lists solely in-frame clones and lacks some. The repertoire holds 30,000 to 40,000 clones, with about 80% as singletons. Sequenced sample: PBMCs. The receptors were sampled from a male donor in good health and CMV-seronegative. CDR3s include the opening cysteine and the closing phenylalanine or tryptophan. A D gene is named only where the DNA matches it firmly. Expanded clones are given a class, and other clones once, few, many or no size at all.

abundance | j_gene | v_gene | d_gene | len | CDR3nt | CDR3aa
- | TRBJ1-1 | TRBV27 | - | 15 | TGTGCCAGCACTATAACGGGGGGGATGAACACTGAAGCTTTCTTT | CASTITGGMNTEAFF
few | TRBJ1-1 | TRBV27 | TRBD1 | 14 | TGTGCCAGCAGTTTCCAGGGGGCGCCTACTGAAGCTTTCTTT | CASSFQGAPTEAFF
- | TRBJ1-2 | TRBV6-5 | TRBD1 | 15 | TGTGCCACCAAACTACAGGGGGCCGCTAACTATGGCTACACCTTC | CATKLQGAANYGYTF
- | TRBJ1-4 | TRBV10-1 | - | 15 | TGCGCCAGCAGTGAGTCGAAAGGAGGTGACGAAAAACTGTTTTTT | CASSESKGGDEKLFF
- | TRBJ2-2 | TRBV2 | TRBD1 | 15 | TGTGCCAGTCAGAGCGGGACAGGGGGCACCGGGGAGCTGTTTTTT | CASQSGTGGTGELFF
- | TRBJ2-5 | TRBV9 | - | 15 | TGTGCCAGCAGCGTTTCGGGGGTTATCCAAGAGACCCAGTACTTC | CASSVSGVIQETQYF
- | TRBJ1-2 | TRBV2 | TRBD1 | 13 | TGTGCCAGCAACGCCGGGACAGGCTTGCGCTACACCTTC | CASNAGTGLRYTF
- | TRBJ1-2 | TRBV6-5 | TRBD1 | 12 | TGTGCCAGCAGCCCAGGGGGGTATGGCTACACCTTC | CASSPGGYGYTF
- | TRBJ1-1 | TRBV2 | - | 15 | TGTGCCAGCAGTGACTGGCTACAGGGCCCCACTGAAGCTTTCTTT | CASSDWLQGPTEAFF
- | TRBJ2-1 | TRBV19 | - | 15 | TGTGCCAGTAGCGACTACCCTCCCTCCTACAATGAGCAGTTCTTC | CASSDYPPSYNEQFF
- | TRBJ1-2 | TRBV5-4 | TRBD1 | 15 | TGTGCCAGCAGCTTGGTTTCCAGGGGGGACTATGGCTACACCTTC | CASSLVSRGDYGYTF
few | TRBJ1-1 | TRBV5-1 | - | 13 | TGCGCCAGCAGCTCGGGACTCAACACTGAAGCTTTCTTT | CASSSGLNTEAFF
medium-sized | TRBJ2-7 | TRBV28 | TRBD2 | 14 | TGTGCCAGCCTTGGGGGCGGGAGGCTCCACGAGCAGTACTTC | CASLGGGRLHEQYF
- | TRBJ2-3 | TRBV30 | - | 12 | TGTGCCTGGACAGGATACACAGATACGCAGTATTTT | CAWTGYTDTQYF
once | TRBJ1-4 | TRBV6-5 | - | 14 | TGTGCCAGCAGCCCACGGTCACCAGGCGAAAAACTGTTTTTT | CASSPRSPGEKLFF
- | TRBJ1-2 | TRBV4-1 | TRBD1 | 14 | TGCGCCAGCAGCCAACCGACAGGGTTCTATGGCTACACCTTC | CASSQPTGFYGYTF
- | TRBJ2-7 | TRBV25-1 | - | 13 | TGTGCCAGCACGGCGGGGTTAAGCTACGAGCAGTACTTC | CASTAGLSYEQYF
- | TRBJ1-1 | TRBV6-5 | TRBD1 | 12 | TGTGCCAGCAGTCACAGGGGCACTGAAGCTTTCTTT | CASSHRGTEAFF
- | TRBJ2-1 | TRBV12-5 | - | 13 | TGTGCTAGTGGGAGCGGGTCCCTAAATGAGCAGTTCTTC | CASGSGSLNEQFF
- | TRBJ2-1 | TRBV9 | TRBD2 | 15 | TGTGCCAGCAGCGTAGGAGCGGCTAGCGGGGATGAGCAGTTCTTC | CASSVGAASGDEQFF
- | TRBJ1-3 | TRBV30 | - | 13 | TGTGCCTGGGGTATTTTAGCTGGAAACACCATATATTTT | CAWGILAGNTIYF
- | TRBJ2-1 | TRBV15 | TRBD2 | 13 | TGTGCCACCCTGGGACTAGCGGGGACTGGGCAGTTCTTC | CATLGLAGTGQFF
- | TRBJ1-1 | TRBV6-6 | - | 13 | TGTGCCAGCAGTTACGAGAGTTACACTGAAGCTTTCTTT | CASSYESYTEAFF
- | TRBJ1-5 | TRBV9 | - | 15 | TGTGCCAGCAGCAGGACAGCGTATAGCAATCAGCCCCAGCATTTT | CASSRTAYSNQPQHF
- | TRBJ2-7 | TRBV6-5 | - | 12 | TGTGCCAGCACGGACAGTTCCTACGAGCAGTACTTC | CASTDSSYEQYF
- | TRBJ2-3 | TRBV6-4 | TRBD2 | 15 | TGTGCCAGCAGCGCGACTAGCGGGGGGGCAGATACGCAGTATTTT | CASSATSGGADTQYF
- | TRBJ1-6 | TRBV6-1 | - | 17 | TGTGCCAGCAGTGAACCCCTTCGAGGGATCCTTAATTCACCCCTCCACTTT | CASSEPLRGILNSPLHF
- | TRBJ2-1 | TRBV25-1 | TRBD2 | 18 | TGTGCCAGCGCTGGACTAGCGGGAGGAGTAAGGTCCTACAATGAGCAGTTCTTC | CASAGLAGGVRSYNEQFF
- | TRBJ1-2 | TRBV18 | TRBD1 | 15 | TGTGCCAGCTCACTAGGACAGGAATCTAACTATGGCTACACCTTC | CASSLGQESNYGYTF
- | TRBJ1-1 | TRBV7-2 | TRBD1 | 14 | TGTGCCAGCAGCTTGACAGGGCAGAGGACTGAAGCTTTCTTT | CASSLTGQRTEAFF
few | TRBJ2-7 | TRBV28 | TRBD1 | 16 | TGTGCCAGCAGTCCTACAGGGGCGCCTCATTCCTACGAGCAGTACTTC | CASSPTGAPHSYEQYF
- | TRBJ2-2 | TRBV10-3 | - | 15 | TGTGCCATCATCCGGGGGGCCACGAACACCGGGGAGCTGTTTTTT | CAIIRGATNTGELFF
- | TRBJ1-5 | TRBV7-2 | - | 14 | TGTGCCAGCAGCTTAGTGGGGGGGGATCAGCCCCAGCATTTT | CASSLVGGDQPQHF
- | TRBJ2-7 | TRBV5-1 | TRBD2 | 13 | TGCGCCAGCAGCGAAAGCGGGGCCTACGAGCAGTACTTC | CASSESGAYEQYF
- | TRBJ1-4 | TRBV2 | - | 14 | TGTGCCAGCAGTGAAGGAAGCGATCGTGAAAAACTGTTTTTT | CASSEGSDREKLFF
- | TRBJ2-3 | TRBV4-2 | - | 16 | TGTGCCAGCAGCCAAGTAGAGCGGATTAGCACAGATACGCAGTATTTT | CASSQVERISTDTQYF
- | TRBJ1-2 | TRBV18 | TRBD1 | 17 | TGTGCCAGCTCACCTAATAGACAGGGCCCTACTAACTATGGCTACACCTTC | CASSPNRQGPTNYGYTF
- | TRBJ2-5 | TRBV30 | - | 13 | TGTGCCTGGAGTCCGGGGTACCAAGAGACCCAGTACTTC | CAWSPGYQETQYF
once | TRBJ1-5 | TRBV27 | - | 14 | TGTGCCAGCAGTTTAGCCAGGGGAAATCAGCCCCAGCATTTT | CASSLARGNQPQHF
- | TRBJ1-5 | TRBV15 | - | 15 | TGTGCCACCAGCAGAGATTCAGGGAGGTCACAGCCCCAGCATTTT | CATSRDSGRSQPQHF
few | TRBJ1-4 | TRBV13 | - | 14 | TGTGCCAGCAGCCCATGGGGGCTTAATGAAAAACTGTTTTTT | CASSPWGLNEKLFF